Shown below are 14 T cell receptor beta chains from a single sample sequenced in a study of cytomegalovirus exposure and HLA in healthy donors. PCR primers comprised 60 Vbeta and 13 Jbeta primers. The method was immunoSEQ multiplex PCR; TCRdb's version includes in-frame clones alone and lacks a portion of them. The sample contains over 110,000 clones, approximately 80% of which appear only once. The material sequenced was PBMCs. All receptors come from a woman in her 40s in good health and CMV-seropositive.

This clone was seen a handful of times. The DNA of the CDR3 is TGTGCCAGCAGCACAATTAGCGGGTACCTCACAGATACGCAGTATTTT. Translating it yields CASSTISGYLTDTQYF. V and J are TRBV11-3 and TRBJ2-3; 7 bases line up with TRBD2. With V trimmed by 5 bases and J by 2 bases, 10 bases remained unmatched. Germline loops: CDR1 SGHNT, CDR2 YENEEA. The CDR3 covers 16 residues. Supplemented by reference TRBV11-3 and TRBJ2-3, the full variable domain reads EAGVVQSPRYKIIEKKQPVAFWCNPISGHNTLYWYLQNLGQGPELLIRYENEEAVDDSQLPKDRFSAERLKGVDSTLKIQPAELGDSAVYLCASSTISGYLTDTQYFGPGTRLTVL.

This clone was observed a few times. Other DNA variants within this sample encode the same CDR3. The CDR3 coding sequence is TGTGCCAGTAGTACCGGACTAGCGGGAGGTATTTACGAGCAGTACTTC. Encoded protein: CASSTGLAGGIYEQYF. The rearrangement joins TRBV19 to TRBJ2-7; TRBD2 agrees at 14 bases. CDR1 LNHDA and CDR2 SQIVND come from the germline V gene (reference sequence). This CDR3 contains 16 residues. V gave up 4 bases and J gave up 4 bases; unmatched junction bases: 6.

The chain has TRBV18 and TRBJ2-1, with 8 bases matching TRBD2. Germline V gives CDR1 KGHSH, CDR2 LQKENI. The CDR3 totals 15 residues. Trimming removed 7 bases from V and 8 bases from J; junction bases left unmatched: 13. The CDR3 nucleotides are TGTGCCAGCTTAGCGGCTCGGGAGGGTTCATATGAGCAGTTCTTC. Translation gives CASLAAREGSYEQFF.

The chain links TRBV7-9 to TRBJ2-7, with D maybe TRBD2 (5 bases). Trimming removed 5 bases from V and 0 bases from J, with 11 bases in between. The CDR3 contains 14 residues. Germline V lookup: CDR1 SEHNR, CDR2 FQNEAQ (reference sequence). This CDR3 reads CASSHVGSSYEQYF. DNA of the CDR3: TGTGCCAGCAGCCACGTTGGGAGCTCCTACGAGCAGTACTTC.

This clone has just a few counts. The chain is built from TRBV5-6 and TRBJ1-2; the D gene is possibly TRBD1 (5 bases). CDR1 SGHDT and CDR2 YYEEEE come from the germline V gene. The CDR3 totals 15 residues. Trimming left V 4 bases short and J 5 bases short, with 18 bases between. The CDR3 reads CASSMLTAGLYGYTF. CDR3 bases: TGTGCCAGCAGCATGCTGACAGCTGGGTTATATGGCTACACCTTC. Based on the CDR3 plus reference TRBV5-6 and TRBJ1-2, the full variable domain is DAGVTQSPTHLIKTRGQQVTLRCSPKSGHDTVSWYQQALGQGPQFIFQYYEEEERQRGNFPDRFSGHQFPNYSSELNVNALLLGDSALYLCASSMLTAGLYGYTFGSGTRLTVV.

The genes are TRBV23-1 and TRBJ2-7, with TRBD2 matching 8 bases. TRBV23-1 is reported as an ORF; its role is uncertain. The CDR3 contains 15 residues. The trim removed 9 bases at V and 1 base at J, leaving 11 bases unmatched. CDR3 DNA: TGCGCCAGAACCGGCCCCGGGACTAGATCCTACGAGCAGTACTTC. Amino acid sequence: CARTGPGTRSYEQYF.

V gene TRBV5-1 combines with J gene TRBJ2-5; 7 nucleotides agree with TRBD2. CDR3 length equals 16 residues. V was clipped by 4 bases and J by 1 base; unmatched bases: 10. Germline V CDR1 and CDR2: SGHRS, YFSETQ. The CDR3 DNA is TGCGCCAGCAGCCCCGGGGATCTAGCGGCCCAAGAGACCCAGTACTTC. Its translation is CASSPGDLAAQETQYF.

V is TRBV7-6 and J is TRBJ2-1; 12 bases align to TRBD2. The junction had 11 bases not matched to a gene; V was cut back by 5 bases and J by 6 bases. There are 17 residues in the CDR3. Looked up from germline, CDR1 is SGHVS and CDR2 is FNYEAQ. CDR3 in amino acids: CASSRLAGDVPRNEQFF. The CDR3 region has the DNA TGTGCCAGCAGCCGACTAGCGGGAGACGTCCCTCGCAATGAGCAGTTCTTC.

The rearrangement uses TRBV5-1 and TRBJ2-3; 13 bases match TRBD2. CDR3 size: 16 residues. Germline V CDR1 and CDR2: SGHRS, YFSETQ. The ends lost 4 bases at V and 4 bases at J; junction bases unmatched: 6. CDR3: CASSLGTSGKADTQYF. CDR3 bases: TGCGCCAGCAGCCTTGGGACTAGCGGGAAAGCAGATACGCAGTATTTT.

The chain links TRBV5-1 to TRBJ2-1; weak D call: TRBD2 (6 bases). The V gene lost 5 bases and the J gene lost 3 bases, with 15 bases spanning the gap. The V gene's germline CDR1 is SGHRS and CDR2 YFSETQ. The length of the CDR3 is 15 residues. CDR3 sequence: CASRVGTHGYNEQFF. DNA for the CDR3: TGCGCCAGCAGAGTCGGGACTCACGGCTACAATGAGCAGTTCTTC.

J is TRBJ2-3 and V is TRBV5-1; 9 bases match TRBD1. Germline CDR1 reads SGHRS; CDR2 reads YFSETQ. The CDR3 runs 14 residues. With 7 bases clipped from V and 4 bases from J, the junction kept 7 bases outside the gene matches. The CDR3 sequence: CASASTGGSDTQYF. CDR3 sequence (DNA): TGCGCCAGCGCTTCGACAGGGGGGTCAGATACGCAGTATTTT.

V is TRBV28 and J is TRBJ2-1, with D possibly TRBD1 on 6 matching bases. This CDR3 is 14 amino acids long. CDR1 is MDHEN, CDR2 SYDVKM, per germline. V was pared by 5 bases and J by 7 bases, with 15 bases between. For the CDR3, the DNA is TGTGCCAGCAGTCCACCCACAGGGTGGAATGAGCAGTTCTTC. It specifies CASSPPTGWNEQFF. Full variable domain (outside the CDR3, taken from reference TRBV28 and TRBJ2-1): DVKVTQSSRYLVKRTGEKVFLECVQDMDHENMFWYRQDPGLGLRLIYFSYDVKMKEKGDIPEGYSVSREKKERFSLILESASTNQTSMYLCASSPPTGWNEQFFGPGTRLTVL.

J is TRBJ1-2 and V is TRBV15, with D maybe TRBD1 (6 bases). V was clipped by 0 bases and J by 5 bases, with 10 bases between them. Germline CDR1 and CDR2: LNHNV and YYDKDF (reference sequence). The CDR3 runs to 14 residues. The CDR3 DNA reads TGTGCCACCAGCAGAGATCGCAGGGGATATGGCTACACCTTC. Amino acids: CATSRDRRGYGYTF.

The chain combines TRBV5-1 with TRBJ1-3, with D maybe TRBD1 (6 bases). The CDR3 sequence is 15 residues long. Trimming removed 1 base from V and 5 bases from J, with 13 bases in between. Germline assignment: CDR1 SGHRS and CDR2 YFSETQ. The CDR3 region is CASSLSGRGRNTIYF. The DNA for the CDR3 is TGCGCCAGCAGCTTGTCCGGCAGGGGACGAAACACCATATATTTT.